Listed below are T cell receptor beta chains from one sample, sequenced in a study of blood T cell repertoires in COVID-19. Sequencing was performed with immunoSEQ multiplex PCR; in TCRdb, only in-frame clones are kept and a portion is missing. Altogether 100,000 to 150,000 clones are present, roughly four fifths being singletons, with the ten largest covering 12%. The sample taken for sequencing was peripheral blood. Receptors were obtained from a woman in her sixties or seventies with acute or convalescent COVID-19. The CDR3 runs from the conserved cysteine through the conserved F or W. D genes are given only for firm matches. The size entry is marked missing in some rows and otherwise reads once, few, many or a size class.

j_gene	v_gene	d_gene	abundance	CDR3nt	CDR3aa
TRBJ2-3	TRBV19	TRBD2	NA	TGTGCCAGTAGAACTAGCGGGGGCACAGATACGCAGTATTTT	CASRTSGGTDTQYF
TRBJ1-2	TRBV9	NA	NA	TGTGCCAGCAGCCCATTGCTGACCCCAGGGAATGGCTACACCTTC	CASSPLLTPGNGYTF
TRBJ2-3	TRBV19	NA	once	TGTGCCAGTAGTTTCTCAGATACGCAGTATTTT	CASSFSDTQYF
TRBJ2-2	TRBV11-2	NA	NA	TGTGCCAGCACAGATTTCACCGGGGAGCTGTTTTTT	CASTDFTGELFF
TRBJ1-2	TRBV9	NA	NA	TGTGCCAGCGGAGGGCAGGGTACTTATGGCTACACCTTC	CASGGQGTYGYTF
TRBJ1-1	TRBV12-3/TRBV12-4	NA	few	TGTGCCAGCAGCCAGGCGGGGGCGGGAGCTTTCTTT	CASSQAGAGAFF
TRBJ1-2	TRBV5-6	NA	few	TGTGCCAGCAGCTTGGGACAGAGCCTCTATGGCTACACCTTC	CASSLGQSLYGYTF
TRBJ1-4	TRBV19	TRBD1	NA	TGTGCCAGTAGTATAGAGTCCCCGGGACAGGTATTCTATGAAAAACTGTTTTTT	CASSIESPGQVFYEKLFF
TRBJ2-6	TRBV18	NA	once	TGTGCCAGCTCACCCTTCCCGGACAGAGTCTCTGGGGCCAACGTCCTGACTTTC	CASSPFPDRVSGANVLTF
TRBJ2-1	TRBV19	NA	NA	TGTGCCAGTAGTATAGATCGAGGGCCCGGTGAGCAGTTCTTC	CASSIDRGPGEQFF
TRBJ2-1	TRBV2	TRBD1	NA	TGTGCCAGCAGTGCCCTCGACAGGGAAACCTACAATGAGCAGTTCTTC	CASSALDRETYNEQFF
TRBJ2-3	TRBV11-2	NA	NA	TGTGCCAGCAGCCGATGGGAGTCTTCTACCACAGATACGCAGTATTTT	CASSRWESSTTDTQYF
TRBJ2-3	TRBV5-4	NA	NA	TGTGCCAGCAGCAGGGACAAAGTGGGCACAGATACGCAGTATTTT	CASSRDKVGTDTQYF
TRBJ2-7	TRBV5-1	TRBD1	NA	TGCGCCAGCAGCTCTGGACAGGGAGGCGACGAGCAGTACTTC	CASSSGQGGDEQYF
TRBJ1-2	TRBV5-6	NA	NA	TGTGCCAGCAGCTTGGCGCAGGGCTTCCTTGGCTACACCTTC	CASSLAQGFLGYTF
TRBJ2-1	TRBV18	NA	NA	TGTGCCAGCTCACCACCGCACCTAGCAGGTTTCAATGAGCAGTTCTTC	CASSPPHLAGFNEQFF